Each of the 26 T cell receptor beta chains below was sequenced from the same sample in a study of human T cells and chemical hapten exposure. Time point noted: patch test 1, 2 weeks after DPC sensitization. Treatment given: therapeutic diphenylcyclopropenone sensitization with weekly scalp DPC. TCRdb analysed the RACE reads with MiXCR anew, one entry per CDR3 protein. The sample includes 85,000 to 100,000 distinct CDR3 sequences, around 12% of them seen just once. The specimen was whole blood, collected in connection with sensitization to the hapten diphenylcyclopropenone (DPC). The source is a woman in her 40s with alopecia areata. Some clones in this sample may be carry-over from other donors' samples.

This clonotype came up many times. The chain joins TRBV29-1 to TRBJ2-5; no definite D call. Germline CDR1 SQVTM, CDR2 ANQGSEA. Trimming removed 6 bases from V and 2 bases from J, with 10 bases in between. The CDR3 contains 12 residues. CDR3 sequence (DNA): TGCAGCGTACTACAGAGTCAAGAGACCCAGTACTTC. Protein: CSVLQSQETQYF. Complete variable domain (other parts from reference TRBV29-1 and TRBJ2-5): SAVISQKPSRDICQRGTSLTIQCQVDSQVTMMFWYRQQPGQSLTLIATANQGSEATYESGFVIDKFPISRPNLTFSTLTVSNMSPEDSSIYLCSVLQSQETQYFGPGTRLLVL.

This clonotype was counted only a few times. The CDR3 is CAIGAETGRTEAFF. In DNA, the CDR3 is TGTGCCATCGGAGCAGAAACAGGGAGAACTGAAGCTTTCTTT. The chain carries TRBV10-3 and TRBJ1-1, with a possible D match to TRBD1 (6 bases). The CDR3 is 14 residues long. Germline V gene data show CDR1 as ENHRY and CDR2 as SYGVKD. Trimming cost V 8 bases and J 5 bases, with 18 bases left between them.

This clonotype was picked up a small number of times. V gene TRBV29-1 combines with J gene TRBJ2-7; the match to TRBD1 covers 10 bases. The ends lost 6 bases at V and 3 bases at J; junction bases unmatched: 2. CDR3 length: 12 residues. The germline CDR1 and CDR2 sequences are SQVTM and ANQGSEA. CDR3 nucleotides: TGCAGCGTCCGGACAGGGGGCTACGAGCAGTACTTC. Its protein product is CSVRTGGYEQYF.

This clonotype was counted between two and nine times. The chain joins TRBV19 to TRBJ2-1; D may be TRBD2 (5 bases). CDR1 is LNHDA, CDR2 SQIVND, per germline (reference sequence). This CDR3 has 13 amino acids. V lost 3 bases and J 3 bases, leaving 6 bases between the germline ends. CDR3 protein: CASSIAGYNEQFF. Written as DNA, the CDR3 is TGTGCCAGTAGTATTGCGGGCTACAATGAGCAGTTCTTC.

This clonotype showed up many times. The gene calls are TRBV9 and TRBJ1-2; no clear D gene. V was shortened by 4 bases and J by 1 base, with 14 bases between the two germline ends. The CDR3 consists of 15 residues. Germline CDR1 SGDLS, CDR2 YYNGEE. The CDR3 here is CASSPTTGVNYGYTF. In nucleotides, the CDR3 is TGTGCCAGCAGCCCCACCACCGGGGTTAACTATGGCTACACCTTC.

This clonotype appeared a few times. This chain uses TRBV20-1 with TRBJ1-4; 8 bases fit TRBD1. V lost 1 base to trimming and J lost 12 bases; unmatched junction nucleotides: 10. Germline lookup yields CDR1 DFQATT and CDR2 SNEGSKA (reference sequence). The CDR3 is 14 residues long. CDR3 loop: CSARVPQGGVQLFF. Written as DNA, the CDR3 is TGCAGTGCTAGAGTCCCACAGGGGGGTGTCCAACTGTTTTTT.

The chain uses TRBV11-2 and TRBJ1-1, with TRBD1 as a possible D gene (6 bases). The V end lost 2 bases, the J end lost 1 base, and 11 bases lay between the germline ends. This CDR3 is 15 amino acids long. Germline loops: CDR1 SGHAT, CDR2 FQNNGV. The CDR3 is CASSLIGGRNTEAFF. In DNA form, the CDR3 reads TGTGCCAGCAGCTTAATAGGGGGGCGGAACACTGAAGCTTTCTTT.

A few counts support this clonotype. The rearrangement uses TRBV24-1 and TRBJ2-5; 7 bases match TRBD1. The CDR3 contains 15 residues. The germline CDR1 and CDR2 sequences are KGHDR and SFDVKD. V shed 5 bases, J shed 1 base, and the junction held 6 bases outside the gene matches. CDR3: CATSAVTGIQETQYF. Written as DNA, the CDR3 is TGTGCCACCAGTGCCGTGACAGGGATCCAAGAGACCCAGTACTTC.

This clonotype was counted many times. The chain links TRBV9 to TRBJ2-7, with TRBD2 as a possible D gene (5 bases). The CDR3 consists of 15 residues. The germline V gene has CDR1 SGDLS and CDR2 YYNGEE. The V gene lost 4 bases and the J gene lost 0 bases, with 14 bases spanning the gap. Here the CDR3 DNA reads TGTGCCAGCAGCTACGGCCCAGGAGGCTCCTACGAGCAGTACTTC. This sequence encodes CASSYGPGGSYEQYF.

The table lists this clonotype with many counts. V and J are TRBV6-2 or TRBV6-3 and TRBJ2-3; 12 nucleotides align to TRBD2. The CDR3 runs to 18 residues. Germline V CDR1 and CDR2: MNHEY, SVGEGT. Losses at the gene ends were 0 bases for V and 6 bases for J; bases not matched to a gene: 10. The CDR3 region is CASSYSPRLAGELDTQYF. The CDR3 region has the DNA TGTGCCAGCAGTTACTCCCCCCGACTAGCGGGAGAGTTGGATACGCAGTATTTT.

This clonotype was detected only a few times. J is TRBJ2-3 and V is TRBV2; D ambiguous. From germline, CDR1 is SNHLY and CDR2 FYNNEI. Trimming removed 6 bases at V and 0 bases at J, with 4 bases between. This CDR3 contains 12 residues. CDR3 sequence reads: CASSESTDTQYF. For the CDR3, the DNA is TGTGCCAGCAGCGAGAGCACAGATACGCAGTATTTT.

The gene calls are TRBV3-1 and TRBJ2-2, with TRBD2 identical over 11 bases. The CDR3 is 16 amino acids. Germline V gene sequence: CDR1 LGHDT, CDR2 YNNKEL (reference sequence). Trimming at V came to 1 base and at J to 7 bases, leaving 5 bases not matched to a gene. CDR3 DNA: TGTGCCAGCAGCCAAGTGACTAGCGGGACAGGCGGGGAGCTGTTTTTT. Its translation: CASSQVTSGTGGELFF.

This clonotype was counted a few times. The chain is built from TRBV20-1 and TRBJ2-3; D not certain. CDR1 DFQATT and CDR2 SNEGSKA come from the germline V gene (reference sequence). The ends were cut back, 3 bases at V and 1 base at J, with 11 bases in the middle. This CDR3 contains 14 residues. The CDR3 bases are TGCAGTGCTAGGGTCAAGGGCGGCACAGATACGCAGTATTTT. It yields the protein CSARVKGGTDTQYF.

This clonotype was seen at least ten times. In DNA form, the CDR3 reads TGTGCCAGCTCACCATCGACGGATAACTATGGCTACACCTTC. This sequence encodes CASSPSTDNYGYTF. The rearrangement links TRBV18 to TRBJ1-2; D is unclear. With 2 bases removed from V and 1 base from J, the gap between germline ends came to 8 bases. This CDR3 comprises 14 residues. Germline CDR1 is KGHSH and CDR2 is LQKENI.

This clonotype was counted a few times. J is TRBJ2-5 and V is TRBV27, with 8 nucleotides matching TRBD1. Germline values: CDR1 MNHEY, CDR2 SMNVEV (reference sequence). The CDR3 contains 13 residues. Germline trimming cut 6 bases from V and 9 bases from J; bases unmatched to any gene: 9. The CDR3, as DNA: TGTGCCAGCAGAGAGACAGGGGTTTCGGCCCAGTACTTC. This gives the protein CASRETGVSAQYF.

This clonotype was recorded at least ten times. The genes are TRBV7-8 and TRBJ2-3, with D unresolved. V was cut by 1 base and J by 5 bases, with 4 bases left in between. The CDR3 is 12 amino acids. Germline loops: CDR1 SGHVS, CDR2 FQNEAQ. CDR3 region: CASSLGRDTQYF. The CDR3 DNA reads TGTGCCAGCAGCTTAGGCCGAGATACGCAGTATTTT.

The rearrangement joins TRBV29-1 to TRBJ2-5, with 7 bases that match TRBD2. The CDR3 has 12 amino acids. The V and J ends lost 7 bases and 3 bases, in that order; junction bases with no gene match: 5. Germline V CDR1 and CDR2: SQVTM, ANQGSEA. CDR3 sequence (DNA): TGCAGCGCCCGCGGGGGTAAAGAGACCCAGTACTTC. Translating gives CSARGGKETQYF.

CDR3 in DNA: TGTGCCAGCATCCCCCGGGTAATCAACTATGGCTACACCTTC. This translates into CASIPRVINYGYTF. This chain links TRBV28 with TRBJ1-2; D is ambiguous. The CDR3 is 14 residues long. Germline CDR1 MDHEN, CDR2 SYDVKM. The V and J ends lost 7 bases and 2 bases respectively, with 14 bases between them.

CDR3 sequence (DNA): TGCAGCGCTACGACAGGGGGAGAGACCCAGTACTTC. This gives the protein CSATTGGETQYF. This chain connects TRBV29-1 to TRBJ2-5; 9 nucleotides align to TRBD1. This CDR3 has 12 residues. Germline values: CDR1 SQVTM, CDR2 ANQGSEA. The trim removed 7 bases at V and 4 bases at J, leaving 4 bases unmatched.

This clonotype was detected a few times. This rearrangement joins TRBV9 to TRBJ2-5, with 7 nucleotides matching TRBD1. The CDR3 extends over 15 amino acids. Looked up from germline, CDR1 is SGDLS and CDR2 is YYNGEE. The V gene end was trimmed by 2 bases and the J gene end by 4 bases; junction bases not matched to a gene: 8. CDR3 sequence: CASSVENRGTETQYF. CDR3 nucleotide sequence: TGTGCCAGCAGCGTGGAAAACAGGGGTACAGAGACCCAGTACTTC.

The chain uses TRBV28 and TRBJ1-1, with no clear D. Trimming removed 6 bases at V and 12 bases at J, with 17 bases between. This CDR3 comprises 12 residues. Germline V gene lookup returns CDR1 MDHEN and CDR2 SYDVKM. This chain's CDR3 is CASSAGLPETFF. In DNA form, the CDR3 reads TGTGCCAGCAGCGCCGGACTACCCGAGACTTTCTTT.

The V call is TRBV7-2, the J call TRBJ2-5; D might be TRBD1 (6 bases). V was clipped by 2 bases and J by 1 base, with 8 bases between them. The CDR3 has 14 amino acids. The V gene's germline CDR1 is SGHTA and CDR2 FQGNSA. The CDR3 protein is CASSLQQGQETQYF. The CDR3, as DNA: TGTGCCAGCAGCTTACAACAGGGCCAAGAGACCCAGTACTTC.

The chain is built from TRBV11-2 and TRBJ2-6; no clear D. The CDR3 length is 18 residues. The V and J ends lost 6 bases and 0 bases respectively, with 18 bases between them. Germline-derived CDR1 and CDR2 are SGHAT and FQNNGV. The CDR3, as DNA: TGTGCCAGCAGTCCACATTGGGAACAAAGCTCTGGGGCCAACGTCCTGACTTTC. Its translation: CASSPHWEQSSGANVLTF.

V gene TRBV29-1 combines with J gene TRBJ2-5; D assignment may be TRBD1 or TRBD2 (6 bases each). Between the trimmed V and J ends, which lost 4 bases and 4 bases, there was a span of 16 bases. The CDR3 totals 14 residues. Germline assignment: CDR1 SQVTM and CDR2 ANQGSEA. CDR3 residues: CSVARGGRGETQYF. CDR3 bases: TGCAGCGTTGCGCGTGGGGGGCGCGGAGAGACCCAGTACTTC. The full variable domain, in which reference TRBV29-1 and TRBJ2-5 provide the parts outside the CDR3, is SAVISQKPSRDICQRGTSLTIQCQVDSQVTMMFWYRQQPGQSLTLIATANQGSEATYESGFVIDKFPISRPNLTFSTLTVSNMSPEDSSIYLCSVARGGRGETQYFGPGTRLLVL.

The sample holds many counts of this clonotype. The V gene is TRBV10-3, the J gene TRBJ2-7, with D uncertain. Germline lookup yields CDR1 ENHRY and CDR2 SYGVKD. The CDR3 has 15 amino acids. Trimming cost V 3 bases and J 0 bases, with 12 bases left between them. The CDR3 reads CAISEGQMSSYEQYF. The CDR3 region has the DNA TGTGCCATCAGTGAAGGGCAGATGAGCTCCTACGAGCAGTACTTC.

This clonotype has just a few counts. This chain links TRBV6-2 or TRBV6-3 with TRBJ2-7; TRBD2 might be the D (5 bases). The ends were cut back, 2 bases at V and 5 bases at J, with 13 bases in the middle. Germline lookup yields CDR1 MNHEY and CDR2 SVGEGT. The CDR3 consists of 14 residues. CDR3 loop: CASSYTTEAHEQYF. The CDR3 nucleotides are TGTGCCAGCAGTTACACGACGGAGGCCCACGAGCAGTACTTC.